The next 15 T cell receptor beta chains were all read from a single sample in a study of cytomegalovirus exposure and HLA in healthy donors (dated 2017 in TCRdb). The library relied on the immunoSEQ multiplex PCR assay. Here the immuneACCESS table is served through TCRdb, limited to in-frame sequences with V and J called. Missing clones are a known gap in these copies; in checked studies unresolved V genes cover under half, and the rest lacks a known reason. The sample table records approximately 59,000 clones; 80% to 95% of these occur just once. The top ten constitute roughly 5.2% of the sample. The specimen was PBMCs. The receptors here all came from a man aged 18 to 30 in good health and CMV-seropositive.

The chain is built from TRBV9 and TRBJ2-5; TRBD1 matches 7 bases. V shed 0 bases, J shed 1 base, and the junction held 6 bases outside the gene matches. The germline CDR1 and CDR2 sequences are SGDLS and YYNGEE. This CDR3 has 16 residues. The CDR3 region is CASSVAVTGTQETQYF. Written as DNA, the CDR3 is TGTGCCAGCAGCGTAGCTGTGACAGGGACCCAAGAGACCCAGTACTTC. Full variable domain (rest looked up from reference TRBV9 and TRBJ2-5): DSGVTQTPKHLITATGQRVTLRCSPRSGDLSVYWYQQSLDQGLQFLIQYYNGEERAKGNILERFSAQQFPDLHSELNLSSLELGDSALYFCASSVAVTGTQETQYFGPGTRLLVL.

V usage is TRBV19 and J usage is TRBJ2-2, with TRBD1 identical over 8 bases. The germline V gene encodes CDR1 LNHDA and CDR2 SQIVND (reference sequence). CDR3 length: 14 residues. With V trimmed by 7 bases and J by 4 bases, 5 bases remained unmatched. CDR3 loop: CASKTGDTTGELFF. Written as DNA, the CDR3 is TGTGCCAGTAAGACAGGGGATACCACCGGGGAGCTGTTTTTT. The variable domain in full, with the rest retrieved from reference TRBV19 and TRBJ2-2, is DGGITQSPKYLFRKEGQNVTLSCEQNLNHDAMYWYRQDPGQGLRLIYYSQIVNDFQKGDIAEGYSVSREKKESFPLTVTSAQKNPTAFYLCASKTGDTTGELFFGEGSRLTVL.

For this clone: Its ends do not fully match the called genes, so a read error is possible. The CDR3 spells CATSFGLEETQYF. CDR3 in DNA: TGTGCCACCAGTTTCGGTTTAGAAGAGACCCAGTACTTC. The V and J genes are TRBV28 and TRBJ2-5; D unresolved. Per the germline V gene, CDR1 is MDHEN and CDR2 is SYDVKM. The CDR3 consists of 13 residues.

Written as DNA, the CDR3 is TGTGCCAGCAGCTTAGAACTAGCGGGAGGTCACACCGGGGAGCTGTTTTTT. This codes for CASSLELAGGHTGELFF. V is TRBV7-2 and J is TRBJ2-2, with 12 positions matching TRBD2. Germline-derived CDR1 and CDR2 are SGHTA and FQGNSA. The CDR3 consists of 17 residues. V lost 1 base to trimming and J lost 3 bases; unmatched junction nucleotides: 3.

The chain recombines TRBV6-1 with TRBJ1-1; D is unresolved. The germline V gene encodes CDR1 MNHNS and CDR2 SASEGT. Trimming cost V 2 bases and J 0 bases, with 10 bases left between them. The CDR3 runs to 15 residues. CDR3: CASSESYRLNTEAFF. The CDR3 DNA is TGTGCCAGCAGTGAAAGTTATCGGTTGAACACTGAAGCTTTCTTT.

This chain connects TRBV2 to TRBJ2-5; D not certain. Per the germline V gene, CDR1 is SNHLY and CDR2 is FYNNEI. With 3 bases removed from V and 0 bases from J, the gap between germline ends came to 14 bases. The CDR3 length is 16 residues. CDR3 loop: CASSDRRRLYQETQYF. CDR3 DNA: TGTGCCAGCAGTGATAGAAGGAGACTGTACCAAGAGACCCAGTACTTC.

The chain links TRBV5-1 to TRBJ2-5, with D maybe TRBD2 (5 bases). Germline-derived CDR1 and CDR2 are SGHRS and YFSETQ. V lost 4 bases, J lost 9 bases, and 19 bases lay in between. This CDR3 contains 14 residues. The CDR3 bases are TGCGCCAGCAGCCCGGATCGAAGCGGATGGGCCCAGTACTTC. Translating gives CASSPDRSGWAQYF.

The chain carries TRBV20-1 and TRBJ1-4, with D unresolved. This CDR3 is 11 amino acids long. V lost 3 bases, J lost 4 bases, and 3 bases lay in between. CDR1 is DFQATT, CDR2 SNEGSKA, per germline (reference sequence). In nucleotides, the CDR3 is TGCAGTGCTAGCAGTAATGAAAAACTGTTTTTT. Protein sequence: CSASSNEKLFF.

The chain couples TRBV5-1 to TRBJ2-5; no firm D call. There are 15 residues in the CDR3. Deletions cut 1 base from V and 1 base from J, with 11 bases between. The V gene's germline CDR1 is SGHRS and CDR2 YFSETQ. The CDR3 DNA sequence: TGCGCCAGCAGCTTGTACAATGGGCCCCAAGAGACCCAGTACTTC. Its protein product is CASSLYNGPQETQYF. Full variable domain (outside the CDR3, taken from reference TRBV5-1 and TRBJ2-5): KAGVTQTPRYLIKTRGQQVTLSCSPISGHRSVSWYQQTPGQGLQFLFEYFSETQRNKGNFPGRFSGRQFSNSRSEMNVSTLELGDSALYLCASSLYNGPQETQYFGPGTRLLVL.

The chain combines TRBV19 with TRBJ2-7; D possibly corresponds to TRBD2 (6 bases). The CDR3 loop spans 13 amino acids. Germline lookup yields CDR1 LNHDA and CDR2 SQIVND (reference sequence). Trimming left V 6 bases short and J 1 base short, with 10 bases between. CDR3 in amino acids: CASSLGGSYEQYF. The CDR3 DNA is TGTGCCAGTAGCCTCGGGGGTTCCTACGAGCAGTACTTC.

This chain joins TRBV11-2 and TRBJ2-1; 7 nucleotides line up with TRBD2. V trimming: 6 bases; J trimming: 3 bases; junction bases outside the gene matches: 8. The CDR3 contains 15 residues. Germline CDR1 reads SGHAT; CDR2 reads FQNNGV. CDR3 in amino acids: CASRTGGTIYNEQFF. DNA for the CDR3: TGTGCCAGCAGGACCGGCGGGACTATCTACAATGAGCAGTTCTTC.

The rearrangement joins TRBV28 to TRBJ2-7, with TRBD2 as a possible D gene (7 bases). This CDR3 is 16 amino acids long. Trimming took 4 bases from V and 3 from J, leaving 19 bases between them. Germline V gene sequence: CDR1 MDHEN, CDR2 SYDVKM. CDR3: CASSSLGGGGFYEQYF. The CDR3 DNA is TGTGCCAGCAGTTCCCTAGGGGGGGGTGGGTTCTACGAGCAGTACTTC.

The rearrangement links TRBV5-1 to TRBJ1-4; TRBD1 might be the D (5 bases). The germline V gene encodes CDR1 SGHRS and CDR2 YFSETQ. V dropped 5 bases and J dropped 8 bases, with 16 bases sitting between them. The CDR3 loop spans 14 amino acids. DNA for the CDR3: TGCGCCAGCAGTCCCGGGGGGTGGGACGAAAAACTGTTTTTT. Translating it yields CASSPGGWDEKLFF.

The chain links TRBV2 to TRBJ1-2, with 7 bases that match TRBD1. Germline-derived CDR1 and CDR2 are SNHLY and FYNNEI. Germline trimming cut 3 bases from V and 0 bases from J; bases unmatched to any gene: 7. This CDR3 contains 16 residues. The CDR3 DNA reads as TGTGCCAGCAGTGACCTCCGGGACAGAACTAACTATGGCTACACCTTC. This encodes CASSDLRDRTNYGYTF. The full variable domain, rest sourced from reference TRBV2 and TRBJ1-2, is EPEVTQTPSHQVTQMGQEVILRCVPISNHLYFYWYRQILGQKVEFLVSFYNNEISEKSEIFDDQFSVERPDGSNFTLKIRSTKLEDSAMYFCASSDLRDRTNYGYTFGSGTRLTVV.

The J gene is TRBJ1-5, the V gene TRBV6-1, with D possibly being TRBD1 (6 bases). The germline V gene has CDR1 MNHNS and CDR2 SASEGT. The germline V and J ends were trimmed by 6 bases and 0 bases, with 12 bases remaining between them. The CDR3 has 15 amino acids. CDR3 amino acids: CASRVLQGSNQPQHF. Here the CDR3 DNA reads TGTGCCAGCAGAGTTCTACAGGGTAGCAATCAGCCCCAGCATTTT.